This T cell receptor (beta chain) was recorded in a study of T-cell reconstitution after alpha-beta-depleted transplantation in children. Preparation of the TCRbeta library was carried out with unique molecular identifiers. A single record per CDR3 protein comes from TCRdb applying MiXCR to the PCR reads. The profile shows approximately 190,000 distinct CDR3 sequences, 7% to 9% of them singletons. Broader study findings: The high TCRbeta diversity at day 60 in some patients came from surviving recipient T cells and thymic progenitors. Roughly two months post-transplant, alpha-beta T cells reportedly originated from several hundred graft clones that had expanded. Most T-cell counts and diversity one year after the transplant came from T cells that were newly produced.

There are a few counts of this clonotype. What it binds is unknown. V was cut by 5 bases and J by 6 bases, with 15 bases left in between. CDR3 size: 14 residues. CDR1 and CDR2 from the germline V gene are SGHVS and FQNEAQ. The sample consisted of PBMCs, mostly from graft donor cells, taken 360 days after TCRalphabeta/CD19-depleted stem cell transplant. The receptor was derived from a male patient aged 2 to 10 who had a stem cell transplant for acute myeloid leukemia, so the T cells may come from the graft donor. The gene calls are TRBV7-8 and TRBJ2-3; D might be TRBD1 (6 bases). CDR3 sequence (DNA): TGTGCCAGCAGCCCAGAGAGGGGGTCGGATACGCAGTATTTT. Its translation: CASSPERGSDTQYF.